The 17 T cell receptor beta chains reported below all come from one sample, sequenced in a study of shared clonotypes between healthy human individuals. Naive CD8 cells were CD45RO-negative, positively selected for CCR7, excluding terminally differentiated effector memory CD45RA+ cells. Libraries were prepared by immunoSEQ multiplex PCR; TCRdb keeps only in-frame clonotypes and omits some of them. In the table there are roughly 2 million clones, around 96% of which are singletons. Material for sequencing was naive CD8+ T cells sorted from blood. The receptors were sampled from a man younger than 35 in good health.

The chain joins TRBV4-1 to TRBJ2-5; the D gene is possibly TRBD2 (5 bases). Germline-derived CDR1 and CDR2 are MGHRA and YSYEKL. Trimming removed 4 bases from V and 5 bases from J, with 14 bases in between. CDR3 length: 14 residues. This CDR3 reads CASSRGPVRETQYF. The CDR3 DNA reads as TGCGCCAGCAGCCGAGGGCCAGTAAGGGAGACCCAGTACTTC.

This chain links TRBV19 with TRBJ2-7, with 8 bases that match TRBD1. This CDR3 region has 13 residues. Germline V gene data show CDR1 as LNHDA and CDR2 as SQIVND (reference sequence). The V gene end was trimmed by 9 bases and the J gene end by 5 bases; junction bases not matched to a gene: 9. The CDR3: CASRDRGEDEQYF. The DNA for the CDR3 is TGTGCCAGCCGCGACAGGGGAGAGGACGAGCAGTACTTC.

This rearrangement joins TRBV7-9 to TRBJ1-2; the match to TRBD1 covers 10 bases. CDR3 size: 15 residues. With 5 bases clipped from V and 7 bases from J, the junction kept 10 bases outside the gene matches. Looked up from germline, CDR1 is SEHNR and CDR2 is FQNEAQ (reference sequence). The CDR3 DNA follows: TGTGCCAGCAGCAAACGTGACAGGGGGCTTAGTGGCTACACCTTC. Its translation: CASSKRDRGLSGYTF.

The genes are TRBV2 and TRBJ2-5; TRBD1 agrees at 8 bases. V was clipped by 3 bases and J by 7 bases; unmatched bases: 16. The CDR3 has 17 residues. Germline V gene lookup returns CDR1 SNHLY and CDR2 FYNNEI. Written as DNA, the CDR3 is TGTGCCAGCAGTGACCTCCGGGACAGGCCTTCCCTAGGGACCCAGTACTTC. Its protein is CASSDLRDRPSLGTQYF.

The chain uses TRBV27 and TRBJ1-2, with D tentatively TRBD1 (5 bases). Trimming removed 5 bases from V and 5 bases from J, with 18 bases in between. This CDR3 is built from 15 residues. Germline CDR1 and CDR2: MNHEY and SMNVEV (reference sequence). The CDR3 DNA reads as TGTGCCAGCAGTCTCTCTGGTAGGGGCGGTTATGGCTACACCTTC. Encoded protein: CASSLSGRGGYGYTF.

The V gene is TRBV29-1, the J gene TRBJ2-5; 7 nucleotides agree with TRBD1. CDR3 length equals 13 residues. CDR1 and CDR2 from the germline V gene are SQVTM and ANQGSEA. V gave up 6 bases and J gave up 0 bases; unmatched junction bases: 4. The CDR3 region is CSVETGDQETQYF. DNA of the CDR3: TGCAGCGTCGAAACAGGGGACCAAGAGACCCAGTACTTC.

The chain links TRBV13 to TRBJ2-1, with D possibly matching TRBD1 (6 bases). CDR3 length equals 14 residues. The germline CDR1 and CDR2 sequences are PRHDT and FYEKMQ (reference sequence). V lost 0 bases and J lost 9, with 12 bases in between. The CDR3 region has the DNA TGTGCCAGCAGCTTAGGGGGGGCCCCCACTGAGCAGTTCTTC. It encodes CASSLGGAPTEQFF.

The chain links TRBV6-5 to TRBJ2-7; perhaps TRBD1 as D (7 bases). This CDR3 spans 14 amino acids. CDR1 and CDR2 (germline): MNHEY, SVGAGI. With 6 bases removed from V and 3 bases from J, the gap between germline ends came to 15 bases. CDR3 protein: CASSWGDSGYEQYF. The CDR3 nucleotides read TGTGCCAGCAGCTGGGGGGACAGCGGCTACGAGCAGTACTTC.

The V call is TRBV5-5, the J call TRBJ2-5, with D perhaps TRBD1 (6 bases). The V gene's germline CDR1 is SGHKS and CDR2 YYEKEE (reference sequence). The CDR3 extends over 15 amino acids. Trimming removed 4 bases at V and 4 bases at J, with 17 bases between. CDR3 region: CASSPPTDSRETQYF. For the CDR3, the DNA is TGTGCCAGCAGCCCACCGACGGACAGTCGAGAGACCCAGTACTTC.

This rearrangement joins TRBV18 to TRBJ1-4; D remains ambiguous. The V end was cut by 2 bases, the J end by 6 bases, with 10 bases between. Germline V gives CDR1 KGHSH, CDR2 LQKENI. This CDR3 contains 14 residues. DNA for the CDR3: TGTGCCAGCTCACCATTGGGAGGTTATGAAAAACTGTTTTTT. It specifies CASSPLGGYEKLFF.

The gene calls are TRBV7-9 and TRBJ2-6; D gene uncertain. Trimming removed 10 bases at V and 9 bases at J, with 10 bases between. The germline gives CDR1 SEHNR, CDR2 FQNEAQ (reference sequence). This CDR3 is 11 amino acids long. The CDR3 DNA reads TGTGCCACCCTGAGAGGCAACGTCCTGACTTTC. Protein product: CATLRGNVLTF.

The V gene is TRBV14, the J gene TRBJ1-6, with D possibly being TRBD1 (6 bases). The V and J ends lost 1 base and 6 bases respectively, with 16 bases between them. Germline V gene sequence: CDR1 SGHDN, CDR2 FVKESK. The CDR3 length is 17 residues. The CDR3 bases are TGTGCCAGCAGCCAAGCAGTGGGGGGCCAATTTAATTCACCCCTCCACTTT. This encodes CASSQAVGGQFNSPLHF.

J is TRBJ2-7 and V is TRBV13; 8 positions match TRBD2. CDR3 length: 15 amino acids. V lost 2 bases and J lost 7; bases outside the gene matches: 10. From germline, CDR1 is PRHDT and CDR2 FYEKMQ (reference sequence). The CDR3 nucleotides read TGTGCCAGCAGCTTACGCGGGGGGACCAAGGATGAGCAGTACTTC. Amino acids: CASSLRGGTKDEQYF.

The chain links TRBV27 to TRBJ1-5; D gene uncertain. V lost 8 bases to trimming and J lost 1 base, with 12 bases between them. The CDR3 runs to 14 residues. From germline, CDR1 is MNHEY and CDR2 SMNVEV (reference sequence). CDR3: CASAEGGSNQPQHF. Here the CDR3 DNA reads TGTGCCAGCGCGGAGGGTGGGAGCAATCAGCCCCAGCATTTT.

This chain uses TRBV4-3 with TRBJ1-1; 9 bases agree with TRBD1. The CDR3 consists of 15 residues. V trimming: 4 bases; J trimming: 5 bases; junction bases outside the gene matches: 8. CDR1 and CDR2 from the germline V gene are LGHNA and YSLEER. In nucleotides, the CDR3 is TGCGCCAGCAGCCGTAACACAGGGGGCGTTACTGAAGCTTTCTTT. As protein: CASSRNTGGVTEAFF.

The CDR3 coding sequence is TGTGCCAGCAGTTTAAAGTTGTCAGATGAGCAGTTCTTC. Encoded protein: CASSLKLSDEQFF. The chain is built from TRBV27 and TRBJ2-1; no definite D call. The CDR3 loop spans 13 amino acids. CDR1 and CDR2 from the germline V gene are MNHEY and SMNVEV (reference sequence). Trimming took off 2 bases at V and 8 bases at J, with 10 bases between the two ends.

The chain links TRBV30 to TRBJ2-5, with D maybe TRBD2 (6 bases). CDR3 size: 14 residues. CDR1 and CDR2 from the germline V gene are GTSNPN and SVGIG (reference sequence). CDR3: CAQTRGTTGETQYF. CDR3 nucleotide sequence: TGTGCTCAGACACGCGGGACCACGGGAGAGACCCAGTACTTC.